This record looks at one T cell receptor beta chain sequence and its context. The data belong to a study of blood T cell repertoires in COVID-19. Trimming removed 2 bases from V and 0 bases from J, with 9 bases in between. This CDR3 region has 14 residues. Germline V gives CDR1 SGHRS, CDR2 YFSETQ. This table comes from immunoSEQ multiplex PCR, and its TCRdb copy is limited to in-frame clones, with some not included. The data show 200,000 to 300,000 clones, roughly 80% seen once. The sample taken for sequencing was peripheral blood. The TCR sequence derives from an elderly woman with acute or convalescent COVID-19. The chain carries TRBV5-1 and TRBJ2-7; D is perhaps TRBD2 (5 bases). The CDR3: CASSFRESSYEQYF. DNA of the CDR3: TGCGCCAGCAGCTTTAGGGAGAGCTCCTACGAGCAGTACTTC. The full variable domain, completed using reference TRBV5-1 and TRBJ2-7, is KAGVTQTPRYLIKTRGQQVTLSCSPISGHRSVSWYQQTPGQGLQFLFEYFSETQRNKGNFPGRFSGRQFSNSRSEMNVSTLELGDSALYLCASSFRESSYEQYFGPGTRLTVT.